Reported below is one T cell receptor (beta chain). The target antigen is unknown. This sample was taken from a study of cytotoxic CD8 clonotypes in ibrutinib-treated CLL. Study-wide points: Age-matched healthy donor levels were exceeded by baseline clonality, which tracked circulating CD8+ T-cell counts. Private clonotypes, not public ones, expanded at ibrutinib response.

Data came from immunoSEQ multiplex PCR; TCRdb stores just in-frame clones and leaves some out. The table lists 15,000 to 20,000 clones, about 61% of them singletons, with roughly 25% in the top ten. CDR1 is SNHLY, CDR2 FYNNEI, per germline. CDR3 length: 16 residues. Trimming removed 2 bases at V and 0 bases at J, with 8 bases between. V usage is TRBV2 and J usage is TRBJ2-6; D is undetermined. The sequenced sample was PBMCs, obtained after 12 months of ibrutinib treatment. This receptor was identified in a human donor with chronic lymphocytic leukemia. CDR3 in amino acids: CASSESADSGANVLTF. The CDR3 DNA follows: TGTGCCAGCAGTGAATCGGCAGACTCTGGGGCCAACGTCCTGACTTTC.